The 19 T cell receptor beta chains in this list originate from one sample, sequenced in a study of blood T cells in healthy people across ages. A second PCR of 7 to 11 cycles used a sample-barcoded 5' primer and a J-beta primer mix. MiXCR, run by TCRdb on the 5' RACE reads, gives a single entry per CDR3 protein. Here the sample spans about 1.4 million distinct CDR3 sequences, 45% to 70% being singletons. Source material: blood. The receptor source for this set is a man aged 18-30 years in good health.

The chain employs TRBV27 and TRBJ1-1; the D is unclear. Deletions cut 4 bases from V and 8 bases from J, with 23 bases between. The CDR3 is 16 residues long. Per germline, CDR1 MNHEY and CDR2 SMNVEV (reference sequence). The DNA of the CDR3 is TGTGCCAGCAGTTCGATCCGACCGACTGACCTAGCGGAAGCTTTCTTT. Its translation is CASSSIRPTDLAEAFF.

The genes are TRBV5-1 and TRBJ2-2, with D hard to call. Per the germline V gene, CDR1 is SGHRS and CDR2 is YFSETQ. Trimming left V 4 bases short and J 4 bases short, with 11 bases between. This CDR3 has 14 amino acids. Here the CDR3 DNA reads TGCGCCAGCAGCGTGGCCAGTGGCACCGGGGAGCTGTTTTTT. Amino acids: CASSVASGTGELFF.

This chain uses TRBV7-8 with TRBJ2-5, with 8 bases that match TRBD2. The V and J ends lost 0 bases and 4 bases, in that order; junction bases with no gene match: 4. The CDR3 is 15 amino acids. Germline CDR1 reads SGHVS; CDR2 reads FQNEAQ. CDR3 nucleotide sequence: TGTGCCAGCAGCTTAGCGAGCGGGAGTCGAGAGACCCAGTACTTC. Translation gives CASSLASGSRETQYF.

J is TRBJ1-1 and V is TRBV10-3; D possibly corresponds to TRBD1 (5 bases). The CDR3 is 13 amino acids. Trimming pared 8 bases from V and 1 base from J, leaving 11 bases between. Germline V CDR1 and CDR2: ENHRY, SYGVKD. CDR3 sequence: CAIAGAGNTEAFF. The CDR3 coding sequence is TGTGCCATCGCCGGGGCCGGGAACACTGAAGCTTTCTTT.

This sequence joins TRBV12-3 or TRBV12-4 and TRBJ2-5; D is possibly TRBD1 (5 bases). The CDR3 contains 13 residues. V gave up 7 bases and J gave up 4 bases, with 13 bases separating them. The CDR3 DNA sequence: TGTGCCAGCAAGCAGGGAAGGGGAGAGACCCAGTACTTC. Its translation is CASKQGRGETQYF.

This sequence joins TRBV3-1 and TRBJ2-1; the D is unclear. Trimming cost V 7 bases and J 0 bases, with 7 bases left between them. Germline CDR1 LGHDT, CDR2 YNNKEL (reference sequence). This CDR3 is 13 amino acids long. The CDR3 coding sequence is TGTGCCAGCACCATGAGCTCCTACAATGAGCAGTTCTTC. Protein: CASTMSSYNEQFF.

This clonotype was seen a few times. The CDR3 reads CASSWGQNYGYTF. CDR3 DNA: TGTGCCAGCAGTTGGGGACAGAACTATGGCTACACCTTC. This chain joins TRBV6-5 and TRBJ1-2; 7 positions agree with TRBD1. This CDR3 spans 13 amino acids. The germline gives CDR1 MNHEY, CDR2 SVGAGI. Unmatched junction bases numbered 1, after V lost 4 bases and J lost 2 bases.

The rearrangement links TRBV20-1 to TRBJ2-3; no reliable D call. The CDR3 has 11 amino acids. CDR1 DFQATT and CDR2 SNEGSKA come from the germline V gene (reference sequence). The V end was cut by 7 bases, the J end by 7 bases, with 12 bases between. DNA for the CDR3: TGCAGTGTCACCGCGGAACATACGCAGTATTTT. It translates to CSVTAEHTQYF.

This chain uses TRBV2 with TRBJ2-4; perhaps D is TRBD1 or TRBD2 (6 bases each). Matching the DNA end better, TRBJ2-7 makes the J call doubtful. The CDR3 contains 15 residues. Germline-derived CDR1 and CDR2 are SNHLY and FYNNEI. The CDR3 DNA follows: TGTGCCAGCATAGGTCCCCAGGGGCGGACTAACGAGCAGTACTTC. Translating gives CASIGPQGRTNEQYF.

The rearrangement uses TRBV20-1 and TRBJ2-5, with 7 bases aligning to TRBD2. J gave up 5 bases and V 0 bases, and 9 bases lay outside the gene matches. Germline CDR1 is DFQATT and CDR2 is SNEGSKA (reference sequence). The CDR3 extends over 15 amino acids. CDR3 sequence reads: CSARDGRESLETQYF. The CDR3, as DNA: TGCAGTGCTAGAGATGGGAGGGAAAGCCTGGAGACCCAGTACTTC.

The J gene is TRBJ2-3, the V gene TRBV4-1, with 8 bases identical to TRBD2. Germline V CDR1 and CDR2: MGHRA, YSYEKL. Trimming at V came to 4 bases and at J to 6 bases, leaving 9 bases not matched to a gene. The CDR3 has 15 residues. The CDR3 coding sequence is TGCGCCAGCAGCCGCTCATCGCGACTAGCGGATACGCAGTATTTT. Translated: CASSRSSRLADTQYF.

The chain joins TRBV11-2 to TRBJ2-1; D perhaps matches TRBD1 (5 bases). This CDR3 region has 15 residues. Trimming stripped 0 bases from V and 5 bases from J, with 11 bases between. CDR1 is SGHAT, CDR2 FQNNGV, per germline. The CDR3 DNA is TGTGCCAGCAGCTTAGAATGGGGCGCTCACAATGAGCAGTTCTTC. Translating it yields CASSLEWGAHNEQFF. The full variable domain, its missing parts supplied by reference TRBV11-2 and TRBJ2-1, is EAGVAQSPRYKIIEKRQSVAFWCNPISGHATLYWYQQILGQGPKLLIQFQNNGVVDDSQLPKDRFSAERLKGVDSTLKIQPAKLEDSAVYLCASSLEWGAHNEQFFGPGTRLTVL.

The gene calls are TRBV20-1 and TRBJ1-6; D is perhaps TRBD1 (6 bases). From germline, CDR1 is DFQATT and CDR2 SNEGSKA (reference sequence). This CDR3 has 17 residues. Trimming cost V 3 bases and J 6 bases, with 21 bases left between them. The CDR3 DNA is TGCAGTGCTAGGGACCCGGACAGCCGTACCTTTAATTCACCCCTCCACTTT. Its protein product is CSARDPDSRTFNSPLHF.

The rearrangement joins TRBV20-1 to TRBJ1-2, with D possibly matching TRBD1 (6 bases). This CDR3 is 14 amino acids long. Looked up from germline, CDR1 is DFQATT and CDR2 is SNEGSKA (reference sequence). Trimming removed 0 bases at V and 7 bases at J, with 15 bases between. CDR3 loop: CSARDLQGPVGYTF. CDR3 bases: TGCAGTGCTAGAGATCTCCAGGGGCCAGTTGGCTACACCTTC.

This clonotype was seen only a few times. The chain uses TRBV4-1 and TRBJ1-5; possible D gene TRBD1, 5 bases. Deletions cut 0 bases from V and 4 bases from J, with 10 bases between. This CDR3 comprises 15 residues. Germline V CDR1 and CDR2: MGHRA, YSYEKL. The CDR3 sequence: CASSQEDTMNQPQHF. As DNA, the CDR3 is TGCGCCAGCAGCCAAGAGGACACGATGAATCAGCCCCAGCATTTT.

This clonotype was counted only a few times. The chain is built from TRBV29-1 and TRBJ2-7; 9 nucleotides line up with TRBD1. From germline, CDR1 is SQVTM and CDR2 ANQGSEA. With V trimmed by 4 bases and J by 0 bases, 7 bases remained unmatched. The CDR3 runs 15 residues. CDR3 DNA: TGCAGCGTTGGGACAGGGGCCCCAAGCTCCTACGAGCAGTACTTC. Translating gives CSVGTGAPSSYEQYF.

This clonotype was found a few times. J is TRBJ2-1 and V is TRBV15; D possibly corresponds to TRBD1 (6 bases). The CDR3 covers 15 residues. CDR1 LNHNV and CDR2 YYDKDF come from the germline V gene (reference sequence). V lost 4 bases and J lost 0, with 10 bases in between. CDR3 in amino acids: CATSKDRFSYNEQFF. CDR3 coding DNA: TGTGCCACCAGCAAGGACAGATTCTCCTACAATGAGCAGTTCTTC.

This clonotype was seen a handful of times. In DNA, the CDR3 is TGCAGCGTTGAGGGGATAGCTCAAGAGACCCAGTACTTC. Translation gives CSVEGIAQETQYF. The chain employs TRBV29-1 and TRBJ2-5; D uncertain. V lost 3 bases and J lost 2, with 10 bases in between. Germline-derived CDR1 and CDR2 are SQVTM and ANQGSEA. The CDR3 covers 13 residues.

This clonotype was seen once. This sequence joins TRBV7-9 and TRBJ2-1; TRBD2 aligns across 11 bases. The V gene end was trimmed by 2 bases and the J gene end by 10 bases; junction bases not matched to a gene: 7. The germline V gene encodes CDR1 SEHNR and CDR2 FQNEAQ (reference sequence). The CDR3 runs 15 residues. CDR3 coding DNA: TGTGCCAGCAGCTTACACGGGACTAGCGGTGAAGAGCAGTTCTTC. Encoded protein: CASSLHGTSGEEQFF.